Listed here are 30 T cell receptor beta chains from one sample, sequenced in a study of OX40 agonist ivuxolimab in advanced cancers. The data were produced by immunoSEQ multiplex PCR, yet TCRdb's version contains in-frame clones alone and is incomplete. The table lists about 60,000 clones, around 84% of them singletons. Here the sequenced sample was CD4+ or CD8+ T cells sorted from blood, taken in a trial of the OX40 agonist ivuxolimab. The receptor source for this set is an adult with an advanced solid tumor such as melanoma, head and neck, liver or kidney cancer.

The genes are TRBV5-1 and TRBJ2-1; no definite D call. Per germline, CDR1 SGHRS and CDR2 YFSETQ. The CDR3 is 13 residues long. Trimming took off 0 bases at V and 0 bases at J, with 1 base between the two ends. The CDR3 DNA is TGCGCCAGCAGCTTGGGCTCCTACAATGAGCAGTTCTTC. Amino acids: CASSLGSYNEQFF.

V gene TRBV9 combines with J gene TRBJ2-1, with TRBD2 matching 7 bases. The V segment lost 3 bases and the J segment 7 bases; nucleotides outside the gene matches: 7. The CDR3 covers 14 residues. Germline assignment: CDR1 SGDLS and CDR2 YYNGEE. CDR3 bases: TGTGCCAGCAGCGAACGACTAGCCGGTAATGAGCAGTTCTTC. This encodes CASSERLAGNEQFF.

CDR3 nucleotide sequence: TGTGCCAGTAGCGGGGACAGGGGGTCCTATGGCTACACCTTC. Amino acid sequence: CASSGDRGSYGYTF. This rearrangement joins TRBV19 to TRBJ1-2; 11 nucleotides match TRBD1. V lost 6 bases, J lost 4 bases, and 4 bases stayed unmatched. Germline assignment: CDR1 LNHDA and CDR2 SQIVND (reference sequence). The CDR3 totals 14 residues.

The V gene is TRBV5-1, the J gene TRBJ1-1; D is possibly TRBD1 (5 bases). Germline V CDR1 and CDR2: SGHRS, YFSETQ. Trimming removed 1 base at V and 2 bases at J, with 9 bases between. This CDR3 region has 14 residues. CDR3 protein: CASSLSGTNTEAFF. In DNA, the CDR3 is TGCGCCAGCAGCTTGTCAGGGACCAACACTGAAGCTTTCTTT. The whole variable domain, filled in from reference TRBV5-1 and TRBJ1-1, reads KAGVTQTPRYLIKTRGQQVTLSCSPISGHRSVSWYQQTPGQGLQFLFEYFSETQRNKGNFPGRFSGRQFSNSRSEMNVSTLELGDSALYLCASSLSGTNTEAFFGQGTRLTVV.

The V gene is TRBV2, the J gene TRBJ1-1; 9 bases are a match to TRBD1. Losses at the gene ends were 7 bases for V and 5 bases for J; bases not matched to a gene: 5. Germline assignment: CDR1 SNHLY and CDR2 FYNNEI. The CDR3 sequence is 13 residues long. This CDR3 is CASITTGGTEAFF. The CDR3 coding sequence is TGTGCCAGCATTACGACAGGGGGGACTGAAGCTTTCTTT.

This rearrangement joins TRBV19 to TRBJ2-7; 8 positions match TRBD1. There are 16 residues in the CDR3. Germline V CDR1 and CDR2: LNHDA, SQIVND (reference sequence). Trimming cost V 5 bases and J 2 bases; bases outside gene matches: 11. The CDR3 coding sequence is TGTGCCAGTAGTGCATTTCAGGGGGCGGCTCCCTACGAGCAGTACTTC. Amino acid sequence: CASSAFQGAAPYEQYF.

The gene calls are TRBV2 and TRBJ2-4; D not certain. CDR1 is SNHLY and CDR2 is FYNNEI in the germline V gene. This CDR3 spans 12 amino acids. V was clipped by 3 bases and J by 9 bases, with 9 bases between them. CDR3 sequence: CASSDGVGIQYF. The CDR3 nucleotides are TGTGCCAGCAGTGATGGTGTCGGCATTCAGTACTTC.

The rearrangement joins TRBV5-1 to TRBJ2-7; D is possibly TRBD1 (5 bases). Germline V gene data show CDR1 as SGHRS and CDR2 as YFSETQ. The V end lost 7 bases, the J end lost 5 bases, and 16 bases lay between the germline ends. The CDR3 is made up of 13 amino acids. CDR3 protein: CASGPTATDEQYF. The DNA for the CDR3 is TGCGCCAGCGGGCCGACAGCGACCGACGAGCAGTACTTC.

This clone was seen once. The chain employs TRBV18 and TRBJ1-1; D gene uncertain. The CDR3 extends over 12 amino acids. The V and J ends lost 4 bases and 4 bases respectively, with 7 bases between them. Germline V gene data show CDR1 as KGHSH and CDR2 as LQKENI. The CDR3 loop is CASSLQSTEAFF. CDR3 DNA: TGTGCCAGCTCACTACAGAGCACTGAAGCTTTCTTT.

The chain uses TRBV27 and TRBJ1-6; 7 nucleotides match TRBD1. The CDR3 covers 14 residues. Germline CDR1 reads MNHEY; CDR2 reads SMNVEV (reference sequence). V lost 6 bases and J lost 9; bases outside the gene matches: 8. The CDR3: CASSLQGTASPLHF. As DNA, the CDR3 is TGTGCCAGCAGCCTACAGGGGACCGCTTCACCCCTCCACTTT.

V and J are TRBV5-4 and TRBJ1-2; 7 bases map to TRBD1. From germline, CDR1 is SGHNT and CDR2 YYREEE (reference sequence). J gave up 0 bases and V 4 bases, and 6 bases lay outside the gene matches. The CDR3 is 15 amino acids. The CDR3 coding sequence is TGTGCCAGCAGCGCCCGGGACAGATCTAACTATGGCTACACCTTC. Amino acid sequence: CASSARDRSNYGYTF.

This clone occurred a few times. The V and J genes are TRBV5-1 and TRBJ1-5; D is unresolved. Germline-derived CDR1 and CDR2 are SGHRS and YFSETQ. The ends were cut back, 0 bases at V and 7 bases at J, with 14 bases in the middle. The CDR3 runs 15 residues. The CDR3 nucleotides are TGCGCCAGCAGCTTGGTTGTAGGGCCGGACCAGCCCCAGCATTTT. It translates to CASSLVVGPDQPQHF.

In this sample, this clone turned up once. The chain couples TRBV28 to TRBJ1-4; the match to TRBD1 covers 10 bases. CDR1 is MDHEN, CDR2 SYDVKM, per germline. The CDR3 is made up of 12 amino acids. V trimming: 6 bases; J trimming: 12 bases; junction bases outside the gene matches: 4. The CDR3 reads CASSTGQGELFF. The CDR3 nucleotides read TGTGCCAGCAGCACCGGACAGGGGGAACTGTTTTTT. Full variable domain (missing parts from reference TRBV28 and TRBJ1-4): DVKVTQSSRYLVKRTGEKVFLECVQDMDHENMFWYRQDPGLGLRLIYFSYDVKMKEKGDIPEGYSVSREKKERFSLILESASTNQTSMYLCASSTGQGELFFGSGTQLSVL.

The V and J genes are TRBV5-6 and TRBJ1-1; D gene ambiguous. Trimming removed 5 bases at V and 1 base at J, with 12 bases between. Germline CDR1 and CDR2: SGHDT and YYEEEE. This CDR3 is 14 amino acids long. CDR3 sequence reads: CASSPGRANTEAFF. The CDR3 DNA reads TGTGCCAGCAGTCCTGGACGGGCGAACACTGAAGCTTTCTTT.

This chain's CDR3 is CASSEGFLGGPDTQYF. The CDR3 DNA is TGTGCCAGCAGTGAAGGCTTTCTGGGGGGGCCAGATACGCAGTATTTT. The chain recombines TRBV2 with TRBJ2-3; tentatively, D is TRBD2 (7 bases). Germline V gives CDR1 SNHLY, CDR2 FYNNEI. This CDR3 has 16 residues. V lost 1 base and J lost 4, with 15 bases in between.

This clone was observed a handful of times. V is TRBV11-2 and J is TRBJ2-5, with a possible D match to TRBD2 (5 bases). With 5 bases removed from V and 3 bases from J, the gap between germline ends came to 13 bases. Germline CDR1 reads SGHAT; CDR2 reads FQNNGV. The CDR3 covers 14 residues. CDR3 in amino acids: CASSPEVAKETQYF. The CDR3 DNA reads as TGTGCCAGCAGCCCTGAGGTAGCGAAAGAGACCCAGTACTTC.

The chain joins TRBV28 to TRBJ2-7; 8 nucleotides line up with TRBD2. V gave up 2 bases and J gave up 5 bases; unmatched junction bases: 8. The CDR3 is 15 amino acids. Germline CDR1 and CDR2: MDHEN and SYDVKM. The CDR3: CASSLISGGRNEQYF. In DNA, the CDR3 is TGTGCCAGCAGTTTAATTTCGGGGGGGAGGAACGAGCAGTACTTC.

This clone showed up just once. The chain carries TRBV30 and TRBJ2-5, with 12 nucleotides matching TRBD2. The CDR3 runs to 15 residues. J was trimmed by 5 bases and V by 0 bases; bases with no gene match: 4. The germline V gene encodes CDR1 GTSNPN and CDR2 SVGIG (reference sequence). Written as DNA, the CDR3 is TGTGCCTGGAGTGTACGCCTAGCGGGGGGGGAGACCCAGTACTTC. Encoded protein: CAWSVRLAGGETQYF.

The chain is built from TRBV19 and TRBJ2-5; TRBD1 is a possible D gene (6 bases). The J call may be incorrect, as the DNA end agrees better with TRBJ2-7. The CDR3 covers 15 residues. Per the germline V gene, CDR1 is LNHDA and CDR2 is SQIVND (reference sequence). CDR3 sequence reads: CASSIGQPGSYEQYF. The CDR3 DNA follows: TGTGCCAGTAGTATCGGACAGCCTGGCTCCTACGAGCAGTACTTC.

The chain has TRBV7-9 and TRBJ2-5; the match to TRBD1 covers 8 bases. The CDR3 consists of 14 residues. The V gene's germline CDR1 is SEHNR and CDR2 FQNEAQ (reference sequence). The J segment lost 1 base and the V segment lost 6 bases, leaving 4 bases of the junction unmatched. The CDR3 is CASRFGTGQETQYF. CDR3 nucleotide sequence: TGTGCCAGCAGGTTTGGGACAGGCCAAGAGACCCAGTACTTC. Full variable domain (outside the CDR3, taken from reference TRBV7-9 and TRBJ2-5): DTGVSQNPRHKITKRGQNVTFRCDPISEHNRLYWYRQTLGQGPEFLTYFQNEAQLEKSRLLSDRFSAERPKGSFSTLEIQRTEQGDSAMYLCASRFGTGQETQYFGPGTRLLVL.

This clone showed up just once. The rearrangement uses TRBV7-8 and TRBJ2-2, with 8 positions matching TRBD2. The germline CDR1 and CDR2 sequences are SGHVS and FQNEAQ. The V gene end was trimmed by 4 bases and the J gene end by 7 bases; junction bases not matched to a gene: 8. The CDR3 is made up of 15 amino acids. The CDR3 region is CASSSGGLGNGELFF. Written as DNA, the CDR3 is TGTGCCAGCAGCTCGGGGGGGCTGGGGAACGGGGAGCTGTTTTTT.

Here the CDR3 DNA reads TGCGCCAGCAGCCAGAGGACACAGGGAGGCAACTATGGCTACACCTTC. Translation gives CASSQRTQGGNYGYTF. This rearrangement joins TRBV4-1 to TRBJ1-2; TRBD1 might be the D (6 bases). This CDR3 has 16 residues. The V gene lost 3 bases and the J gene lost 2 bases, with 16 bases spanning the gap. CDR1 is MGHRA and CDR2 is YSYEKL in the germline V gene.

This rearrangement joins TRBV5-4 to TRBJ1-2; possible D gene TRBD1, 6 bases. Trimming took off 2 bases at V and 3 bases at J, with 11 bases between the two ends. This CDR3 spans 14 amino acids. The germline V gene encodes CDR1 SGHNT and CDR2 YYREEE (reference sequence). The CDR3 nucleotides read TGTGCCAGCAGCTTCCTACAGGGAGACTATGGCTACACCTTC. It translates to CASSFLQGDYGYTF.

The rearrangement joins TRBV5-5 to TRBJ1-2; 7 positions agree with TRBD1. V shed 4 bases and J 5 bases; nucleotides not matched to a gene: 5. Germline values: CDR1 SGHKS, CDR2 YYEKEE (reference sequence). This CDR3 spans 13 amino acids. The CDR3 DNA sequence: TGTGCCAGCAGCAAAACAGGGGCGTATGGCTACACCTTC. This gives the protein CASSKTGAYGYTF.

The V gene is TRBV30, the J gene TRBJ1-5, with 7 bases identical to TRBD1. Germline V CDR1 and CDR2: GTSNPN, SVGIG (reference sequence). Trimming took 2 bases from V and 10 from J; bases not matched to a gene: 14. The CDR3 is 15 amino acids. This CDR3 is CAWSPRGEGISPQHF. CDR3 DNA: TGTGCCTGGAGTCCCAGGGGGGAGGGGATCAGCCCCCAGCATTTT.

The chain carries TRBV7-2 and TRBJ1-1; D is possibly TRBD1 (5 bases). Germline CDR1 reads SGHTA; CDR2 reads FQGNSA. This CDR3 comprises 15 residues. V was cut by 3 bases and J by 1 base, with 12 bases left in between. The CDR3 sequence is CASSFSPTANTEAFF. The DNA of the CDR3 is TGTGCCAGCAGCTTCAGCCCGACAGCGAACACTGAAGCTTTCTTT.

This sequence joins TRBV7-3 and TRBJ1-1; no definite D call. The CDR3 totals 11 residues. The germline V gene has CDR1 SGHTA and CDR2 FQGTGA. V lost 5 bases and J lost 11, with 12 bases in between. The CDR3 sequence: CASSHGQRAFF. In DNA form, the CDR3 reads TGTGCCAGCAGCCATGGGCAGAGGGCTTTCTTT.

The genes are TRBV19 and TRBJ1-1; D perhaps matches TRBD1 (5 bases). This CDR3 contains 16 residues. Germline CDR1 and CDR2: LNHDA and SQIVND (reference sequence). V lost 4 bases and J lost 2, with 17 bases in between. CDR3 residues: CASSTGGTVRNTEAFF. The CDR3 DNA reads TGTGCCAGTAGTACGGGGGGGACCGTTCGTAACACTGAAGCTTTCTTT.

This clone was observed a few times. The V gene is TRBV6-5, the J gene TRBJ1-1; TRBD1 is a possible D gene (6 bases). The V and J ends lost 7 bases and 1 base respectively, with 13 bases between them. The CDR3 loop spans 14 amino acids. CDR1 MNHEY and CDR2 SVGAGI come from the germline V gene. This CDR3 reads CASTMGGANTEAFF. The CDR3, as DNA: TGTGCCAGCACGATGGGGGGGGCGAACACTGAAGCTTTCTTT.

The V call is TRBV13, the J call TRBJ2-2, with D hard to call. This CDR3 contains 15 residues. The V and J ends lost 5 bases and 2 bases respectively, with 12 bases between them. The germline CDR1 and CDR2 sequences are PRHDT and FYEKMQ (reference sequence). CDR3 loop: CASSKTTFNTGELFF. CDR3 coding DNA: TGTGCCAGCAGCAAAACGACTTTTAACACCGGGGAGCTGTTTTTT.